This T cell receptor (beta chain) was identified in a study of T cell responses to AZD1222 COVID-19 vaccine. Germline CDR1 SQVTM, CDR2 ANQGSEA. This CDR3 spans 11 amino acids. Between the trimmed V and J ends, which lost 6 bases and 6 bases, there was a span of 11 bases. The study's findings and limits: With two AZD1222 doses given, Spike-specific TCR breadth and depth both rose. Among the donors, most were white British and more were female, and clonal diversity was possibly underestimated.

TCRdb's copy holds only in-frame clones and misses some; the assay was immunoSEQ multiplex PCR. The table has 100,000 to 150,000 clones, approximately 84% seen once. The table lists this clone with a few counts. What it recognizes is unknown. This TCR was recovered from an adult in good health. V and J are TRBV29-1 and TRBJ1-1; D is ambiguous. Here the sequenced sample was peripheral blood, taken on day 0 of AZD1222 vaccination. CDR3 region: CSVAGTPEAFF. In nucleotides, the CDR3 is TGCAGCGTGGCAGGAACCCCTGAAGCTTTCTTT.